The next 28 T cell receptor beta chains were all read from a single sample in a study of T-cell reconstitution after alpha-beta-depleted transplantation in children. TCRbeta library preparation incorporated unique molecular identifiers. One entry per CDR3 protein results from TCRdb running MiXCR on the PCR reads. The repertoire holds around 200,000 distinct CDR3 sequences, with 7% to 9% as singletons. Specimen: PBMCs, mostly from graft donor cells, collected 360 days after TCRalphabeta/CD19-depleted stem cell transplant. The receptors come from a male patient aged 2-9 years who had a stem cell transplant for acute myeloid leukemia, so the T cells may come from the graft donor.

This clonotype was picked up many times. This rearrangement joins TRBV18 to TRBJ1-1; D gene unclear. The length of the CDR3 is 12 residues. V was clipped by 1 base and J by 7 bases, with 7 bases between them. Looked up from germline, CDR1 is KGHSH and CDR2 is LQKENI. This CDR3 is CASSPQGNEAFF. The CDR3 DNA reads as TGTGCCAGCTCACCACAGGGTAATGAAGCTTTCTTT.

This clonotype came up a few times. The chain employs TRBV3-1 and TRBJ1-2; D unresolved. This CDR3 comprises 14 residues. Per germline, CDR1 LGHDT and CDR2 YNNKEL (reference sequence). Deletions cut 4 bases from V and 3 bases from J, with 12 bases between. In DNA, the CDR3 is TGTGCCAGCAGCCTAGGACTCGGATACTATGGCTACACCTTC. Translation: CASSLGLGYYGYTF.

This clonotype has more than one count but fewer than ten. V and J are TRBV7-6 and TRBJ2-3; D call uncertain. Trimming removed 1 base at V and 5 bases at J, with 7 bases between. Germline V gives CDR1 SGHVS, CDR2 FNYEAQ. The CDR3 is 13 amino acids. The DNA of the CDR3 is TGTGCCAGCAGCTTAGTGGCCCGAGATACGCAGTATTTT. Protein: CASSLVARDTQYF.

At least ten counts were recorded for this clonotype. CDR3 residues: CASSLSPSGGAKEQFF. The CDR3 DNA follows: TGTGCCAGCAGTTTATCGCCTAGCGGGGGGGCCAAAGAGCAGTTCTTC. V gene TRBV27 combines with J gene TRBJ2-1, with 12 bases fitting TRBD2. The germline CDR1 and CDR2 sequences are MNHEY and SMNVEV (reference sequence). There are 16 residues in the CDR3. With 0 bases clipped from V and 10 bases from J, the junction kept 7 bases outside the gene matches.

There are many counts of this clonotype. The chain joins TRBV10-3 to TRBJ2-5, with 7 bases matching TRBD1. Germline trimming cut 3 bases from V and 5 bases from J; bases unmatched to any gene: 6. The CDR3 consists of 14 residues. Germline assignment: CDR1 ENHRY and CDR2 SYGVKD. CDR3 nucleotides: TGTGCCATCAGTGAAGACAGGGTATTCGAGACCCAGTACTTC. This sequence encodes CAISEDRVFETQYF.

This clonotype turned up a few times. The chain carries TRBV4-1 and TRBJ2-2, with 9 bases that match TRBD1. CDR3 length: 15 residues. Germline V gene lookup returns CDR1 MGHRA and CDR2 YSYEKL. V gave up 3 bases and J gave up 5 bases; unmatched junction bases: 4. The CDR3 DNA reads TGCGCCAGCAGCCAGGCCGGGACAGGGACCGGGGAGCTGTTTTTT. It codes for CASSQAGTGTGELFF.

This clonotype was counted at least ten times. This chain uses TRBV12-3 or TRBV12-4 with TRBJ1-1, with 7 bases that match TRBD1. This CDR3 is built from 17 residues. The J segment lost 3 bases and the V segment lost 3 bases, leaving 13 bases of the junction unmatched. CDR3 loop: CASSFVRYRGHHTEAFF. The DNA of the CDR3 is TGTGCCAGCAGTTTTGTTCGTTACAGGGGACACCACACTGAAGCTTTCTTT.

This clonotype was seen ten or more times. This rearrangement joins TRBV7-9 to TRBJ2-2; D not certain. V lost 5 bases and J lost 2, with 3 bases in between. This CDR3 is 12 amino acids long. Germline-derived CDR1 and CDR2 are SEHNR and FQNEAQ (reference sequence). The CDR3 sequence: CASSTNTGELFF. The DNA for the CDR3 is TGTGCCAGCAGCACCAACACCGGGGAGCTGTTTTTT. Together with reference TRBV7-9 and TRBJ2-2, the CDR3 gives the full variable domain: DTGVSQNPRHKITKRGQNVTFRCDPISEHNRLYWYRQTLGQGPEFLTYFQNEAQLEKSRLLSDRFSAERPKGSFSTLEIQRTEQGDSAMYLCASSTNTGELFFGEGSRLTVL.

This chain connects TRBV6-2 or TRBV6-3 to TRBJ2-1, with 8 bases matching TRBD1. Trimming removed 6 bases from V and 5 bases from J; junction bases left unmatched: 24. CDR3 length: 20 amino acids. Germline assignment: CDR1 MNHEY and CDR2 SVGEGT. CDR3 coding DNA: TGTGCCAGCAGGCAACCAGGGGGCGCGAGGAGGCTCTCCCAAAACAATGAGCAGTTCTTC. It yields the protein CASRQPGGARRLSQNNEQFF.

This clonotype was detected only a few times. The gene calls are TRBV10-3 and TRBJ2-5; 14 bases are shared with TRBD2. The CDR3 spans 16 residues. Germline V lookup: CDR1 ENHRY, CDR2 SYGVKD. J was trimmed by 3 bases and V by 7 bases; bases with no gene match: 7. DNA of the CDR3: TGTGCCATCACTCGAGGACTAGCGGGAGGAGAAGAGACCCAGTACTTC. Its protein is CAITRGLAGGEETQYF.

This clonotype was found many times. J is TRBJ1-3 and V is TRBV2, with D perhaps TRBD1 (5 bases). Trimming pared 5 bases from V and 3 bases from J, leaving 8 bases between. The CDR3 has 13 residues. Per germline, CDR1 SNHLY and CDR2 FYNNEI. CDR3 region: CASSPGRGNTIYF. The CDR3 bases are TGTGCCAGCAGTCCAGGGCGTGGAAACACCATATATTTT. The whole variable domain, filled in from reference TRBV2 and TRBJ1-3, reads EPEVTQTPSHQVTQMGQEVILRCVPISNHLYFYWYRQILGQKVEFLVSFYNNEISEKSEIFDDQFSVERPDGSNFTLKIRSTKLEDSAMYFCASSPGRGNTIYFGEGSWLTVV.

This clonotype has a handful of counts. The chain recombines TRBV7-9 with TRBJ2-1; D is unclear. The CDR3 sequence is 15 residues long. Germline CDR1 SEHNR, CDR2 FQNEAQ (reference sequence). V dropped 4 bases and J dropped 0 bases, with 10 bases sitting between them. DNA of the CDR3: TGTGCCAGCAGCTCCCCCCAAAGCTCCTACAATGAGCAGTTCTTC. Protein sequence: CASSSPQSSYNEQFF.

The gene calls are TRBV11-2 and TRBJ1-2; D not resolved. Trimming removed 0 bases from V and 0 bases from J, with 8 bases in between. Germline-derived CDR1 and CDR2 are SGHAT and FQNNGV. This CDR3 comprises 15 residues. The CDR3: CASSLDQSPNYGYTF. The CDR3, as DNA: TGTGCCAGCAGCTTAGACCAGTCCCCTAACTATGGCTACACCTTC.

This clonotype occurred many times. The chain combines TRBV7-2 with TRBJ2-5, with TRBD1 identical over 7 bases. CDR3 length: 13 residues. Germline V gene lookup returns CDR1 SGHTA and CDR2 FQGNSA. J lost 4 bases, V lost 4 bases, and 3 bases had no gene match. The CDR3 coding sequence is TGTGCCAGCAGCTCCAGACAGGGAGAGACCCAGTACTTC. Translating it yields CASSSRQGETQYF.

The rearrangement links TRBV5-1 to TRBJ1-5; D not certain. Germline V gene lookup returns CDR1 SGHRS and CDR2 YFSETQ. The CDR3 has 14 residues. V dropped 4 bases and J dropped 1 base, with 9 bases sitting between them. CDR3 DNA sequence: TGCGCCAGCAGCCCTGAGGCGAGCAATCAGCCCCAGCATTTT. Protein sequence: CASSPEASNQPQHF.

The table lists this clonotype with a few counts. The rearrangement uses TRBV27 and TRBJ2-3, with 11 bases that match TRBD2. CDR3 length: 16 residues. The V gene's germline CDR1 is MNHEY and CDR2 SMNVEV (reference sequence). Trimming took 1 base from V and 5 from J; bases not matched to a gene: 5. The CDR3 spells CASSLLAGGPGDTQYF. Written as DNA, the CDR3 is TGTGCCAGCAGTTTATTAGCGGGGGGGCCTGGAGATACGCAGTATTTT.

This rearrangement joins TRBV19 to TRBJ2-1; 8 bases fit TRBD2. V gave up 2 bases and J gave up 4 bases; unmatched junction bases: 4. CDR3 length: 15 amino acids. Germline assignment: CDR1 LNHDA and CDR2 SQIVND (reference sequence). Here the CDR3 DNA reads TGTGCCAGTAGTATACTAGCGGGCTTATACAATGAGCAGTTCTTC. It codes for CASSILAGLYNEQFF.

The chain uses TRBV2 and TRBJ1-1; possibly TRBD1 for D (6 bases). CDR3 length: 14 residues. Germline V gene sequence: CDR1 SNHLY, CDR2 FYNNEI. V was clipped by 7 bases and J by 0 bases, with 12 bases between them. CDR3 in amino acids: CASIQGYMNTEAFF. The CDR3, as DNA: TGTGCCAGCATCCAGGGGTATATGAACACTGAAGCTTTCTTT.

The rearrangement uses TRBV25-1 and TRBJ2-3; possibly TRBD1 for D (5 bases). Germline-derived CDR1 and CDR2 are MGHDK and SYGVNS. V lost 0 bases, J lost 1 base, and 14 bases lay in between. There are 17 residues in the CDR3. CDR3 sequence (DNA): TGTGCCAGCAGTGAATATATCGCAGGGCTTGGCACAGATACGCAGTATTTT. Encoded protein: CASSEYIAGLGTDTQYF. Full variable domain (remainder filled in from reference TRBV25-1 and TRBJ2-3): EADIYQTPRYLVIGTGKKITLECSQTMGHDKMYWYQQDPGMELHLIHYSYGVNSTEKGDLSSESTVSRIRTEHFPLTLESARPSHTSQYLCASSEYIAGLGTDTQYFGPGTRLTVL.

About this clonotype itself: Given a much more abundant clone one base away, this may be a read error. This chain joins TRBV7-3 and TRBJ2-1; D is unresolved. This CDR3 has 13 residues. Germline CDR1 is SGHTA and CDR2 is FQGTGA. Between the trimmed V and J ends, which lost 4 bases and 8 bases, there was a span of 12 bases. The CDR3 DNA reads as TGTGCCAGCAGCTCCACTTTAGTGGATGAGCAGTTCTTC. This encodes CASSSTLVDEQFF. Supplemented by reference TRBV7-3 and TRBJ2-1, the full variable domain reads GAGVSQTPSNKVTEKGKYVELRCDPISGHTALYWYRQSLGQGPEFLIYFQGTGAADDSGLPNDRFFAVRPEGSVSTLKIQRTERGDSAVYLCASSSTLVDEQFFGPGTRLTVL.

Many counts were recorded for this clonotype. V usage is TRBV5-1 and J usage is TRBJ1-4, with D possibly TRBD1 on 6 matching bases. V was cut by 4 bases and J by 8 bases, with 15 bases left in between. The CDR3 totals 14 residues. Per the germline V gene, CDR1 is SGHRS and CDR2 is YFSETQ. The CDR3 coding sequence is TGCGCCAGCAGCACCGGACAGCTCGTAGAAAAACTGTTTTTT. Encoded protein: CASSTGQLVEKLFF.

This clonotype was found many times. J is TRBJ2-7 and V is TRBV28; maybe TRBD1 (5 bases). The germline V gene encodes CDR1 MDHEN and CDR2 SYDVKM. Trimming removed 5 bases at V and 3 bases at J, with 26 bases between. This CDR3 contains 18 residues. The CDR3 nucleotides are TGTGCCAGCAGTCACATATCGGTGCTTCGACAGATATACTACGAGCAGTACTTC. Translated: CASSHISVLRQIYYEQYF.

The chain combines TRBV14 with TRBJ1-3; the D is unclear. Germline V CDR1 and CDR2: SGHDN, FVKESK. The CDR3 runs to 16 residues. Trimming left V 4 bases short and J 0 bases short, with 13 bases between. CDR3 sequence: CASSLPGPASGNTIYF. In DNA, the CDR3 is TGTGCCAGCAGCCTACCTGGTCCAGCCTCTGGAAACACCATATATTTT.

The rearrangement joins TRBV20-1 to TRBJ1-2; D possibly corresponds to TRBD1 (6 bases). The V end was cut by 7 bases, the J end by 3 bases, with 15 bases between. The CDR3 runs to 13 residues. Germline CDR1 DFQATT, CDR2 SNEGSKA (reference sequence). Here the CDR3 DNA reads TGCAGTGTCAGATGGGGGGCTGACTATGGCTACACCTTC. As protein: CSVRWGADYGYTF.

Ten or more counts support this clonotype. The chain couples TRBV7-8 to TRBJ1-1; D ambiguous. The V end was cut by 0 bases, the J end by 1 base, with 9 bases between. This CDR3 comprises 15 residues. CDR1 SGHVS and CDR2 FQNEAQ come from the germline V gene. The CDR3 spells CASSLARNPNTEAFF. The CDR3 DNA is TGTGCCAGCAGCTTAGCGCGGAACCCGAACACTGAAGCTTTCTTT.

V gene TRBV5-1 combines with J gene TRBJ2-7; D is tentatively TRBD1 or TRBD2 (6 bases each). CDR3 length: 15 residues. Germline-derived CDR1 and CDR2 are SGHRS and YFSETQ. V was pared by 3 bases and J by 6 bases, with 19 bases between. CDR3 protein: CASSWGDNLHGEQYF. The CDR3 nucleotides read TGCGCCAGCAGCTGGGGGGACAATCTCCATGGCGAGCAGTACTTC.

This rearrangement joins TRBV6-5 to TRBJ1-1; D remains ambiguous. CDR3 size: 16 residues. The germline V and J ends were trimmed by 2 bases and 1 base, with 14 bases remaining between them. Germline V gives CDR1 MNHEY, CDR2 SVGAGI. The CDR3 coding sequence is TGTGCCAGCAGTTACGGGCTGGTGGGTAGGAACACTGAAGCTTTCTTT. Translation: CASSYGLVGRNTEAFF.

The chain couples TRBV20-1 to TRBJ2-1; D is uncertain. CDR1 and CDR2 (germline): DFQATT, SNEGSKA (reference sequence). The CDR3 is made up of 15 amino acids. Trimming cost V 1 base and J 4 bases, with 14 bases left between them. The CDR3 region is CSARGRSRTYNEQFF. CDR3 coding DNA: TGCAGTGCTAGAGGGCGCTCCAGAACTTACAATGAGCAGTTCTTC.